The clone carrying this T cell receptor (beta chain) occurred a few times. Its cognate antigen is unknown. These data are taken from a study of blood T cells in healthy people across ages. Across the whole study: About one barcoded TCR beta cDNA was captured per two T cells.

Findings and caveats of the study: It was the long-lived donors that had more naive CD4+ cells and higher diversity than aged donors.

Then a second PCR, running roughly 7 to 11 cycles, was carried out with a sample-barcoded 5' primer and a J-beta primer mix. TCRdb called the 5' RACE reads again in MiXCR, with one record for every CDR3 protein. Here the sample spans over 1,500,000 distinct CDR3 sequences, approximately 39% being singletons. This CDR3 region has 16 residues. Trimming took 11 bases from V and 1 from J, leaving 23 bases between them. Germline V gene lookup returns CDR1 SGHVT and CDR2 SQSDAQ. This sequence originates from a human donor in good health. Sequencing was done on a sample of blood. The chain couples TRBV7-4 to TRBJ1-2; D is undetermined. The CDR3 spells CALSSRGKIRNYGYTF. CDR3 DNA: TGTGCCCTAAGCTCCAGAGGGAAGATCCGTAACTATGGCTACACCTTC.